These 30 T cell receptor beta chains were all obtained from the same sample, sequenced in a study of shared clonotypes between healthy human individuals. Libraries were prepared by immunoSEQ multiplex PCR; TCRdb keeps only in-frame clonotypes and omits some of them. This sample has about 2.4 million clones, with approximately 93% found just once. The sample comprised naive CD4+ T cells from PBMCs. The sample's subset: CD45RA+ positively selected. The source of these receptors is a man younger than 30 in good health. Some clones in this sample may be carry-over from other donors' samples.

This chain uses TRBV5-1 with TRBJ2-1, with 13 bases aligning to TRBD2. J was trimmed by 10 bases and V by 4 bases; bases with no gene match: 23. The CDR3 has 20 residues. In germline, CDR1 is SGHRS, CDR2 YFSETQ. The CDR3 coding sequence is TGCGCCAGCAGCCCTATCCCGGGGACTAGCGGGACGACCGGCTCGGACGAGCAGTTCTTC. Translating gives CASSPIPGTSGTTGSDEQFF.

Note on this clone: The sample contains more than one DNA sequence encoding this CDR3. The V call is TRBV9, the J call TRBJ2-3, with D possibly being TRBD2 (5 bases). Germline assignment: CDR1 SGDLS and CDR2 YYNGEE. The CDR3 totals 14 residues. The V end lost 0 bases, the J end lost 0 bases, and 5 bases lay between the germline ends. CDR3 residues: CASSVGGSTDTQYF. The CDR3 DNA reads TGTGCCAGCAGCGTAGGAGGGAGCACAGATACGCAGTATTTT.

This clone was observed a single time. This chain uses TRBV5-1 with TRBJ2-3; the D gene is possibly TRBD2 (6 bases). Germline CDR1 reads SGHRS; CDR2 reads YFSETQ. Trimming removed 2 bases from V and 6 bases from J, with 16 bases in between. The CDR3 is made up of 15 amino acids. CDR3 nucleotides: TGCGCCAGCAGCTTTGGACTAACCAGGGCGGATACGCAGTATTTT. Translation: CASSFGLTRADTQYF.

This clone has a single count. This rearrangement joins TRBV29-1 to TRBJ2-1; D ambiguous. Per germline, CDR1 SQVTM and CDR2 ANQGSEA. CDR3 length equals 13 residues. The CDR3 is CSVSNGRGNEQFF. CDR3 in DNA: TGCAGTGTATCAAACGGTCGCGGCAATGAGCAGTTCTTC.

This clone has a handful of counts. V is TRBV7-8 and J is TRBJ1-5; TRBD1 matches at 9 bases. CDR1 SGHVS and CDR2 FQNEAQ come from the germline V gene. The CDR3 has 14 residues. V lost 5 bases and J lost 6; bases outside the gene matches: 5. In nucleotides, the CDR3 is TGTGCCAGCAGCGTACAGGGGGCGGGTCAGCCCCAGCATTTT. Protein product: CASSVQGAGQPQHF.

The genes are TRBV7-9 and TRBJ2-7, with D possibly called TRBD1 or TRBD2 (5 bases each). The CDR3 extends over 14 amino acids. Germline CDR1 reads SEHNR; CDR2 reads FQNEAQ (reference sequence). Deletions cut 2 bases from V and 6 bases from J, with 14 bases between. The CDR3 DNA reads as TGTGCCAGCAGCTTAATTGGGGGTGGGGTCGAGCAGTACTTC. Its translation is CASSLIGGGVEQYF.

This chain uses TRBV27 with TRBJ2-5; TRBD2 agrees at 9 bases. Trimming removed 8 bases from V and 3 bases from J; junction bases left unmatched: 13. This CDR3 has 16 amino acids. Germline assignment: CDR1 MNHEY and CDR2 SMNVEV (reference sequence). The CDR3 loop reads CASRSLGLAGKETQYF. For the CDR3, the DNA is TGTGCCAGCCGTTCGCTAGGGCTAGCGGGAAAAGAGACCCAGTACTTC.

The chain carries TRBV11-1 and TRBJ2-4; no clear D. Trimming left V 5 bases short and J 10 bases short, with 15 bases between. The CDR3 extends over 13 amino acids. The V gene's germline CDR1 is SGHAT and CDR2 FQDESV (reference sequence). CDR3 protein: CASSPDPKEIQYF. DNA of the CDR3: TGTGCCAGCAGCCCGGACCCCAAGGAGATTCAGTACTTC. The full variable domain, completed using reference TRBV11-1 and TRBJ2-4, is EAEVAQSPRYKITEKSQAVAFWCDPISGHATLYWYRQILGQGPELLVQFQDESVVDDSQLPKDRFSAERLKGVDSTLKIQPAELGDSAMYLCASSPDPKEIQYFGAGTRLSVL.

The chain employs TRBV28 and TRBJ2-5; 7 nucleotides agree with TRBD1. Germline V gene data show CDR1 as MDHEN and CDR2 as SYDVKM. The CDR3 has 12 residues. The CDR3: CATGADRREQYF. CDR3 nucleotide sequence: TGTGCTACAGGGGCCGATAGGCGAGAGCAGTACTTC.

This chain uses TRBV5-6 with TRBJ2-3; 7 bases map to TRBD2. The CDR3 length is 13 residues. Germline V lookup: CDR1 SGHDT, CDR2 YYEEEE. V lost 4 bases to trimming and J lost 6 bases; unmatched junction nucleotides: 5. CDR3 protein: CASSKTSLDTQYF. CDR3 sequence (DNA): TGTGCCAGCAGCAAGACTAGCCTGGATACGCAGTATTTT.

The rearrangement uses TRBV4-3 and TRBJ2-1; TRBD2 aligns across 16 bases. The CDR3 is made up of 19 amino acids. From germline, CDR1 is LGHNA and CDR2 YSLEER. V was pared by 0 bases and J by 9 bases, with 11 bases of the junction left unmatched. The CDR3 DNA reads as TGCGCCAGCAGCCAAGAAGCCCCCGCGGGACTAGCGGGAGGGCCTGAGCAGTTCTTC. As protein: CASSQEAPAGLAGGPEQFF.

V and J are TRBV30 and TRBJ1-4, with D possibly matching TRBD1 (6 bases). Deletions cut 3 bases from V and 7 bases from J, with 18 bases between. Germline V gene sequence: CDR1 GTSNPN, CDR2 SVGIG (reference sequence). This CDR3 is built from 15 residues. Here the CDR3 reads CAWRLIGGEGEKLFF. The CDR3 coding sequence is TGTGCCTGGAGGCTTATAGGGGGGGAGGGTGAAAAACTGTTTTTT.

The DNA of the CDR3 is TGCGCCAGCAGCCCGAGCGGGACGGCCTACAATGAGCAGTTCTTC. Residues: CASSPSGTAYNEQFF. The chain carries TRBV4-1 and TRBJ2-1; 7 positions agree with TRBD2. In germline, CDR1 is MGHRA, CDR2 YSYEKL. The CDR3 has 15 amino acids. With V trimmed by 4 bases and J by 2 bases, 5 bases remained unmatched.

This chain links TRBV6-5 with TRBJ1-4; perhaps TRBD1 as D (5 bases). The length of the CDR3 is 13 residues. Looked up from germline, CDR1 is MNHEY and CDR2 is SVGAGI. The germline V and J ends were trimmed by 5 bases and 7 bases, with 11 bases remaining between them. CDR3 amino acids: CASSDGASEKLFF. In DNA, the CDR3 is TGTGCCAGCAGTGACGGGGCGTCTGAAAAACTGTTTTTT.

This CDR3 is CSTETQYF. For the CDR3, the DNA is TGCAGCACAGAGACCCAGTACTTC. The chain links TRBV29-1 to TRBJ2-5; D unclear. The CDR3 loop spans 8 amino acids. The V gene's germline CDR1 is SQVTM and CDR2 ANQGSEA. Trimming shortened V by 8 bases and J by 4 bases, and 2 bases separated the two germline ends.

A single count supports this clone. V is TRBV18 and J is TRBJ2-1; the match to TRBD2 covers 8 bases. The CDR3 contains 16 residues. After removal of 2 bases from V and 3 bases from J, the junction contained 6 bases not matched to a gene. The germline V gene encodes CDR1 KGHSH and CDR2 LQKENI. The CDR3 DNA is TGTGCCAGCTCACCAGGCTTTACTAGCGGCTACAATGAGCAGTTCTTC. The encoded protein is CASSPGFTSGYNEQFF.

This chain joins TRBV14 and TRBJ2-5; no clear D gene. Germline V gives CDR1 SGHDN, CDR2 FVKESK. The V gene lost 0 bases and the J gene lost 1 base, with 12 bases spanning the gap. The CDR3 extends over 16 amino acids. The CDR3 sequence is CASSQEGRKGQETQYF. CDR3 nucleotides: TGTGCCAGCAGCCAAGAGGGCCGTAAGGGCCAAGAGACCCAGTACTTC. Drawing the rest from reference TRBV14 and TRBJ2-5, the complete variable domain is EAGVTQFPSHSVIEKGQTVTLRCDPISGHDNLYWYRRVMGKEIKFLLHFVKESKQDESGMPNNRFLAERTGGTYSTLKVQPAELEDSGVYFCASSQEGRKGQETQYFGPGTRLLVL.

In regard to this clone: Different DNA sequences within this sample yield the same CDR3. This chain joins TRBV5-1 and TRBJ1-3; D not resolved. Between the trimmed V and J ends, which lost 0 bases and 4 bases, there was a span of 11 bases. The CDR3 covers 15 residues. The germline V gene encodes CDR1 SGHRS and CDR2 YFSETQ. CDR3 loop: CASSLEGNSGNTIYF. The CDR3 DNA reads TGCGCCAGCAGCTTGGAAGGGAACTCCGGAAACACCATATATTTT. The full variable domain, its missing parts supplied by reference TRBV5-1 and TRBJ1-3, is KAGVTQTPRYLIKTRGQQVTLSCSPISGHRSVSWYQQTPGQGLQFLFEYFSETQRNKGNFPGRFSGRQFSNSRSEMNVSTLELGDSALYLCASSLEGNSGNTIYFGEGSWLTVV.

This sequence joins TRBV10-3 and TRBJ2-5; D possibly corresponds to TRBD2 (5 bases). The V gene's germline CDR1 is ENHRY and CDR2 SYGVKD. The CDR3 contains 14 residues. The V and J ends lost 2 bases and 6 bases respectively, with 13 bases between them. CDR3 in DNA: TGTGCCATCAGTGAGCCCGGGAACACAAAGACCCAGTACTTC. This gives the protein CAISEPGNTKTQYF.

This clone was picked up one time. V gene TRBV10-3 combines with J gene TRBJ1-2; unclear D gene. V was trimmed by 6 bases and J by 8 bases, leaving 10 bases between them. The CDR3 extends over 11 amino acids. CDR1 and CDR2 (germline): ENHRY, SYGVKD. The CDR3 region is CAISQTRGYTF. CDR3 DNA sequence: TGTGCCATCAGCCAAACGCGAGGCTACACCTTC.

V is TRBV19 and J is TRBJ1-1; a weak D match, TRBD1 (6 bases). CDR1 and CDR2 from the germline V gene are LNHDA and SQIVND (reference sequence). The length of the CDR3 is 14 residues. The V end was cut by 2 bases, the J end by 6 bases, with 13 bases between. The CDR3 reads CASSIRARGPEAFF. CDR3 DNA: TGTGCCAGTAGTATACGGGCCCGGGGGCCTGAAGCTTTCTTT.

This rearrangement joins TRBV7-1 to TRBJ2-3; D is possibly TRBD1 (5 bases). TRBV7-1 is classed as an ORF, of uncertain function. The CDR3 contains 14 residues. V dropped 4 bases and J dropped 1 base, with 9 bases sitting between them. CDR3 in amino acids: CASSLQAGTDTQYF. The CDR3 DNA follows: TGTGCCAGCAGCTTACAGGCGGGCACAGATACGCAGTATTTT.

The rearrangement uses TRBV18 and TRBJ1-5; D is possibly TRBD1 (5 bases). The CDR3 is 16 amino acids. The germline V gene has CDR1 KGHSH and CDR2 LQKENI. Trimming stripped 4 bases from V and 0 bases from J, with 13 bases between. The CDR3 sequence is CASSQTGGYSNQPQHF. For the CDR3, the DNA is TGTGCCAGCTCACAGACCGGGGGGTATAGCAATCAGCCCCAGCATTTT.

V and J are TRBV10-2 and TRBJ2-5; 8 nucleotides line up with TRBD2. This CDR3 has 20 amino acids. J lost 0 bases, V lost 6 bases, and 21 bases had no gene match. The V gene's germline CDR1 is WSHSY and CDR2 SAAADI. The CDR3 DNA follows: TGCGCCAGCAGGATATCTTACATGGGGACTAGAGCTAAGGACCAAGAGACCCAGTACTTC. Residues: CASRISYMGTRAKDQETQYF.

This clone was counted once. The chain combines TRBV4-1 with TRBJ1-5, with TRBD1 as a possible D gene (5 bases). The CDR3 runs 18 residues. Trimming shortened V by 7 bases and J by 0 bases, and 22 bases separated the two germline ends. CDR1 and CDR2 (germline): MGHRA, YSYEKL. The CDR3 sequence is CASTPGLMADDSNQPQHF. The CDR3 nucleotides are TGCGCCAGCACCCCAGGGCTTATGGCTGATGATAGCAATCAGCCCCAGCATTTT.

V usage is TRBV5-1 and J usage is TRBJ2-7; D may correspond to TRBD1 or TRBD2 (5 bases each). Germline values: CDR1 SGHRS, CDR2 YFSETQ. With 0 bases removed from V and 3 bases from J, the gap between germline ends came to 16 bases. This CDR3 has 16 amino acids. CDR3 protein: CASSLEGAGAIYEQYF. The CDR3 bases are TGCGCCAGCAGCTTGGAAGGGGCGGGCGCCATCTACGAGCAGTACTTC.

The chain employs TRBV19 and TRBJ1-4, with a tentative D call TRBD1 (6 bases). The CDR3 has 15 residues. Germline-derived CDR1 and CDR2 are LNHDA and SQIVND (reference sequence). Trimming removed 7 bases at V and 3 bases at J, with 15 bases between. The CDR3 nucleotides are TGTGCCAGTACCCCCGGACAGACTTCTAATGAAAAACTGTTTTTT. Translating it yields CASTPGQTSNEKLFF.

The chain employs TRBV2 and TRBJ1-3, with D possibly matching TRBD1 (5 bases). The CDR3 spans 16 residues. Trimming stripped 6 bases from V and 0 bases from J, with 15 bases between. The V gene's germline CDR1 is SNHLY and CDR2 FYNNEI. The CDR3 protein is CASRKERQSSGNTIYF. The CDR3 bases are TGTGCCAGCAGAAAAGAAAGACAGAGCTCTGGAAACACCATATATTTT.

The V gene is TRBV5-6, the J gene TRBJ2-3; 8 nucleotides agree with TRBD1. Per germline, CDR1 SGHDT and CDR2 YYEEEE. There are 13 residues in the CDR3. After removal of 4 bases from V and 6 bases from J, the junction contained 4 bases not matched to a gene. Here the CDR3 reads CASSRQGKDTQYF. In nucleotides, the CDR3 is TGTGCCAGCAGCCGACAGGGGAAGGATACGCAGTATTTT.

This chain connects TRBV7-3 to TRBJ2-1; weak D call: TRBD2 (6 bases). Per germline, CDR1 SGHTA and CDR2 FQGTGA. With 1 base removed from V and 3 bases from J, the gap between germline ends came to 10 bases. CDR3 length equals 15 residues. CDR3 amino acids: CASSLMGGDYNEQFF. In DNA, the CDR3 is TGTGCCAGCAGCTTAATGGGCGGGGACTACAATGAGCAGTTCTTC.